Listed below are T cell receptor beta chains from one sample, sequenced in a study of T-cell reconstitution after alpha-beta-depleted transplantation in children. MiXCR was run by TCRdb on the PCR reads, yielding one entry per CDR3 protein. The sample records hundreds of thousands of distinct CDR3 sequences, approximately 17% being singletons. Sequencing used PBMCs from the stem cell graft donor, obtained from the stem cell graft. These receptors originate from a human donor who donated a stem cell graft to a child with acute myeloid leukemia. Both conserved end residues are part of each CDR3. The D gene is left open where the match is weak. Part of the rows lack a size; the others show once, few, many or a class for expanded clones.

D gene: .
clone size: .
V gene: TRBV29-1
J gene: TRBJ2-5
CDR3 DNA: TGCAGCGTCCGCCGACATTCCAGCCAAGAGACCCAGTACTTC
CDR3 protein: CSVRRHSSQETQYF

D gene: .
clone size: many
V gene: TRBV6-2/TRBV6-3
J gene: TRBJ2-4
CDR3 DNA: TGTGCCAGCAGTTACCATGGTGGTCAGACAAAAAACATTCAGTACTTC
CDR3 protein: CASSYHGGQTKNIQYF

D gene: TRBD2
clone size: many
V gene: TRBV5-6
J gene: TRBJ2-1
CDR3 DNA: TGTGCCAGCAGCCTTGGGACTAGCGGGGGATACAATGAGCAGTTCTTC
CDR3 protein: CASSLGTSGGYNEQFF

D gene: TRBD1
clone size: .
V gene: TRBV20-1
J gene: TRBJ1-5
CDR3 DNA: TGCTGTTCCAGGGGTTCGGGACAGGGGTTTAGGGGCAATCAGCCCCAGCATTTT
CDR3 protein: CCSRGSGQGFRGNQPQHF

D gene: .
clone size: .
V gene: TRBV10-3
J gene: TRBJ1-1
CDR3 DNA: TGTGCCATCAGTGAGTCGGTGCAGCGGGGGACTGAAGCTTTCTTT
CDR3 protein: CAISESVQRGTEAFF

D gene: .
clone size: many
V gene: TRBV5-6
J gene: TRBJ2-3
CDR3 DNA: TGTGCCAGCAGCCAGACAGGATCAGATACGCAGTATTTT
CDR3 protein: CASSQTGSDTQYF

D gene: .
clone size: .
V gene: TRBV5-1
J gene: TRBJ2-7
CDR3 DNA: TGCGCCAGCAGCCCGGCCGGGCTCTCCTACGAGCAGTACTTC
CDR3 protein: CASSPAGLSYEQYF

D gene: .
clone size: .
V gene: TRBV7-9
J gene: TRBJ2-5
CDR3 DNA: TGTGCCAGCAGCTTAGCATTCAGTGCAGAGACCCAGTACTTC
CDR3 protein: CASSLAFSAETQYF

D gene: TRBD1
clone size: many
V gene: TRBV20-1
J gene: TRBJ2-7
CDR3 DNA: TGCAGTGCTAGGGATGACAGGGGGCTTTTCTACGAGCAGTACTTC
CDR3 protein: CSARDDRGLFYEQYF

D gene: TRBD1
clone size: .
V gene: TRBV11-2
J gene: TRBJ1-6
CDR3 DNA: TGTGCCAGCAGCTCCCGACAGGGACCCTGGGCGGGGCCCCTCCACTTT
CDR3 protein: CASSSRQGPWAGPLHF

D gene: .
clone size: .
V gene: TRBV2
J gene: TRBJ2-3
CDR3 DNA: TGTGCCAGCTGTTTGGGAGATACGCAGTATTTT
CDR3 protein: CASCLGDTQYF

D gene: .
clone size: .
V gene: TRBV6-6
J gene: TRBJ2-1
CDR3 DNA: TGTGCCAGCAGGCTAGGCTCCTACAATGAGCAGTTCTTC
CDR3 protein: CASRLGSYNEQFF

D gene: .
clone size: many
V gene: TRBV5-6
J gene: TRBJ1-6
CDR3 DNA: TGTGCCAGCAGCTTGAACAGAATGGCTTCACCCCTCCACTTT
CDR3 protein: CASSLNRMASPLHF

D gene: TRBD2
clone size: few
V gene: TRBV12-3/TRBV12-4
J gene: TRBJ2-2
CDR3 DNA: TGTGCCAGCAACCCTCTAGCGGGGGCGATCAACACCGGGGAGCTGTTTTTT
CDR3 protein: CASNPLAGAINTGELFF

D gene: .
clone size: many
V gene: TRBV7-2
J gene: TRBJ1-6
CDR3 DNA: TGTGCCAGCAGCTTAGCATCACCTTCACCCCTCCACTTT
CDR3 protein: CASSLASPSPLHF

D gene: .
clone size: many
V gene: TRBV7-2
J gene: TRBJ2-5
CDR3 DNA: TGTGCCAGCAGCTGGGGAGGAGAGACCCAGTACTTC
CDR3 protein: CASSWGGETQYF

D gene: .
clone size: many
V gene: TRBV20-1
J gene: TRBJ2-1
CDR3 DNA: TGCAGTGCAAGTGGGGATTACAATGAGCAGTTCTTC
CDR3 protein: CSASGDYNEQFF

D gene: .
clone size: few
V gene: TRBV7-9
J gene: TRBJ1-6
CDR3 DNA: TGTGCCAGCAGCCAGGGGTCCTCGGACCGTAATTCACCCCTCCACTTT
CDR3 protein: CASSQGSSDRNSPLHF

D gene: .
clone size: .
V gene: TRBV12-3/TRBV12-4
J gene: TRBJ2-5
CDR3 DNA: TGTGCCAGCAGTTTATACCAGGACCAAGAGACCCAGTACTTC
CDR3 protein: CASSLYQDQETQYF

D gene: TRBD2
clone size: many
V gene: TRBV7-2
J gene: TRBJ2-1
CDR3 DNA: TGTGCCAGCAGACTAGCGGGGGGCTCTTACAATGAGCAGTTCTTC
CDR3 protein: CASRLAGGSYNEQFF

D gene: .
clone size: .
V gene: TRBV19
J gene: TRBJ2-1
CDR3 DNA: TGTGCCAGTAGTATCGAACAGGGCAGGGAGCAGTTCTTC
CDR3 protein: CASSIEQGREQFF

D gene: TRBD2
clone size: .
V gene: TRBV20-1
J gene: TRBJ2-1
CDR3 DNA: TGCAGTGCTAGAGACTGGACTAGCGGGGGGTTCGATGAGCAGTTCTTC
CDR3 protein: CSARDWTSGGFDEQFF

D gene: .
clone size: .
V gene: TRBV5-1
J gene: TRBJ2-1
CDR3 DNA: TGCGCCAGCAGCTATGACTACAATGAGCAGTTCTTC
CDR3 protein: CASSYDYNEQFF

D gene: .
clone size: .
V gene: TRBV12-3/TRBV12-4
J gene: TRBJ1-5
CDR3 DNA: TGTGCCAGCAGTTTAATCGTCCAAACCGGGCCCCAGCATTTT
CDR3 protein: CASSLIVQTGPQHF

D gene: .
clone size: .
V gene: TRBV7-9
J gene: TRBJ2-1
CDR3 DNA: TGTGCCAGCAGCCCAACAGCTTCTCACAGGAATGAGCAGTTCTTC
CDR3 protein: CASSPTASHRNEQFF

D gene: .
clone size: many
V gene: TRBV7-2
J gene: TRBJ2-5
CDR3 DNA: TGTGCCAGCAGTCGGGGCGTTCTAGAGACCCAGTACTTC
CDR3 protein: CASSRGVLETQYF

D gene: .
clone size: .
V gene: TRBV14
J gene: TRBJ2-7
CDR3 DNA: TGTGCCAGCAGCCAGGGGGCTGTTTTCTACGAGCAGTACTTC
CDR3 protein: CASSQGAVFYEQYF

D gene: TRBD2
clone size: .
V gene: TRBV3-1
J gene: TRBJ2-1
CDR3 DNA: TGTGCCAGCAGCCAAGTGGGGACTAGCTCGGGGAATGAGCAGTTCTTC
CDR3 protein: CASSQVGTSSGNEQFF

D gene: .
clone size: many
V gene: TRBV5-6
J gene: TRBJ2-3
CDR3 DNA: TGTGCCAGCAGCTTGGGAGGTCTCGATGCAGATACGCAGTATTTT
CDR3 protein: CASSLGGLDADTQYF

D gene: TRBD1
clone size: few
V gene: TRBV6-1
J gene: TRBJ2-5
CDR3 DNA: TGTGCCAGCAAGCGAATCAGACAGGGTTCCCAAGAGACCCAGTACTTC
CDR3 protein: CASKRIRQGSQETQYF

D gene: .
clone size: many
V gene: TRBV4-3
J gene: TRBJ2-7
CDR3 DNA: TGCGCCAGCAGCCAAGTCAGGGATAATTACTACGAGCAGTACTTC
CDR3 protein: CASSQVRDNYYEQYF

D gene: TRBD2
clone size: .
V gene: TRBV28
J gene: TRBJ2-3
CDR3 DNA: TGTGCCAGCAGTGTAGCGGGGGGGCCGAATACGCAGTATTTT
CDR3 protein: CASSVAGGPNTQYF

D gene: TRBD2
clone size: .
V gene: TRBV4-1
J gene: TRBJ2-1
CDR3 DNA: TGCGCCAGCAGCCAACAGGGACTAGCGGGGCCCGTTGGGGAGCAGTTCTTC
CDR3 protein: CASSQQGLAGPVGEQFF

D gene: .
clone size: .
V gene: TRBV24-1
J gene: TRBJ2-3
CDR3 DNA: TGTGCCACCAGTGATGGGCCCTTGGGGTCGGGGCAGTATTTT
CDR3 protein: CATSDGPLGSGQYF

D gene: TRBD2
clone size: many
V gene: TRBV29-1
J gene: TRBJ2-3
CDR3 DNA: TGCAGCCTATCGGGGGGGCAGGATACGCAGTATTTT
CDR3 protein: CSLSGGQDTQYF

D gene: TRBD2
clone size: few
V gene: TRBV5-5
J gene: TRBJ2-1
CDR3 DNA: TGTGCCAGCAGCTTGACGCTAGCGGGGGTCAATGAGCAGTTCTTC
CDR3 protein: CASSLTLAGVNEQFF

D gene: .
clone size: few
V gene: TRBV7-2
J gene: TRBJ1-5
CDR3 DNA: TGTGCCAGCAGCTTAGCCCCAGATCAAAGCAATCAGCCCCAGCATTTT
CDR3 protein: CASSLAPDQSNQPQHF

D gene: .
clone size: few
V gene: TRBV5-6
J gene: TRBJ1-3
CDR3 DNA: TGTGCCAGCAGCTTCGGGACCTCTGGAAACACCATATATTTT
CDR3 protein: CASSFGTSGNTIYF

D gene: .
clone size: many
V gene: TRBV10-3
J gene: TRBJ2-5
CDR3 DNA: TGTGCCATCAGAGGAGAGGGAGAGACCCAGTACTTC
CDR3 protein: CAIRGEGETQYF

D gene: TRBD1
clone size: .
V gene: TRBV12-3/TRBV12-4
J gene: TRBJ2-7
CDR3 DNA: TGTGCCAGCACCGCGACCGGGACAGCATACGAGCAGTACTTC
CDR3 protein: CASTATGTAYEQYF

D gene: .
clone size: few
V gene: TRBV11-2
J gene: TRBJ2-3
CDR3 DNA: TGTGCCAGCAGGCAGGGGGGCAGCCGACATACGCAGTATTTT
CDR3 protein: CASRQGGSRHTQYF

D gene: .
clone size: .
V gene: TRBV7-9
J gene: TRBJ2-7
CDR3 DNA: TGTGCCAGCAGCTCCATCTCAGGGAGCGAGCAGTACTTC
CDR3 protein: CASSSISGSEQYF

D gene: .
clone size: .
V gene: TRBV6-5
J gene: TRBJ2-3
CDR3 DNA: TGTGCCAGCAGTTTGAGCTACTCCACAGATACGCAGTATTTT
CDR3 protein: CASSLSYSTDTQYF

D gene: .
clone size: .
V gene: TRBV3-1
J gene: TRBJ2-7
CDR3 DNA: TGTGCCAGCAGCCAAGTTTACCGGGTAGAGGAGCAGTACTTC
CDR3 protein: CASSQVYRVEEQYF

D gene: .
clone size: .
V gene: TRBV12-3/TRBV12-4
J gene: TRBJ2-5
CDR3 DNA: TGTGCCAGCAGTTCCGGGACATCCGGACGGTCGGGGGAGACCCAGTACTTC
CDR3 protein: CASSSGTSGRSGETQYF